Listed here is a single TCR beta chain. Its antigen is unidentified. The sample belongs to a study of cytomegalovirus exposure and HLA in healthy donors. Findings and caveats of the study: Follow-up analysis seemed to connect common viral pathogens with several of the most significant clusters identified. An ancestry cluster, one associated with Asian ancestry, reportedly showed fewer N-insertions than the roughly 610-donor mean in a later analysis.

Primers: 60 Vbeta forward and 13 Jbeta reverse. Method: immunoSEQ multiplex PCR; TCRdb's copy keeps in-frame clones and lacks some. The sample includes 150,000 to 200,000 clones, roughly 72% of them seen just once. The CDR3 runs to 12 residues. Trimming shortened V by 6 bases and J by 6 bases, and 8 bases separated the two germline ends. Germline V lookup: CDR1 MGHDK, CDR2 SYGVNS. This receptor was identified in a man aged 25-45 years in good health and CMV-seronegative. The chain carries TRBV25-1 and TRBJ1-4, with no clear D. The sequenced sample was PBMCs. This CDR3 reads CASSLAHEKLFF. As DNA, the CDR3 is TGTGCCAGCAGCCTGGCCCATGAAAAACTGTTTTTT.